These 17 T cell receptor beta chains came from one sample sequenced in a study of T cells in Graves' hyperthyroidism and ophthalmopathy. RNA transcripts were the template for amplifying TCR beta CDR3 regions. When the TCR CDR3 underwent first-round RT-PCR, the HTBI primer set was used. One entry per CDR3 protein results from TCRdb running MiXCR on the multiplex PCR reads. This repertoire shows 500,000 to 750,000 distinct CDR3 sequences, around 16% found once; its top ten account for approximately 7.4%. Sequencing used blood. These receptors all come from a woman in her 30s with Graves' hyperthyroidism.

This clonotype was counted at least ten times. The V gene is TRBV15, the J gene TRBJ2-5; D may be TRBD2 (6 bases). The V end lost 0 bases, the J end lost 1 base, and 15 bases lay between the germline ends. CDR1 LNHNV and CDR2 YYDKDF come from the germline V gene (reference sequence). There are 17 residues in the CDR3. CDR3 sequence: CATSREPRLEIQETQYF. The DNA of the CDR3 is TGTGCCACCAGCAGAGAGCCCCGACTAGAGATCCAAGAGACCCAGTACTTC.

Comments on this clonotype: It may be a read error: a sequence one base away is much more abundant. It is likely a read error, because the conserved phenylalanine at the end of the CDR3 is missing. V usage is TRBV30 and J usage is TRBJ2-1; 9 bases agree with TRBD2. This CDR3 region has 15 residues. The germline V gene encodes CDR1 GTSNPN and CDR2 SVGIG (reference sequence). The ends lost 0 bases at V and 3 bases at J; junction bases unmatched: 3. CDR3 region: CAWSVASGNYNEQFV. CDR3 bases: TGTGCCTGGAGTGTAGCTAGCGGGAACTACAATGAGCAGTTCGTC.

This clonotype was observed at least ten times. The chain couples TRBV29-1 to TRBJ2-7, with no clear D. The V end was cut by 0 bases, the J end by 0 bases, with 9 bases between. Germline values: CDR1 SQVTM, CDR2 ANQGSEA. This CDR3 spans 14 amino acids. The CDR3 DNA is TGCAGCGTTGAAGACCCCGGTCGCTCCTACGAGCAGTACTTC. Translated: CSVEDPGRSYEQYF.

The genes are TRBV5-1 and TRBJ2-1, with TRBD2 identical over 8 bases. Germline V gene sequence: CDR1 SGHRS, CDR2 YFSETQ. The V segment lost 0 bases and the J segment 7 bases; nucleotides outside the gene matches: 6. The CDR3 contains 15 residues. The CDR3 sequence is CASSLASGGRNEQFF. CDR3 sequence (DNA): TGCGCCAGCAGCTTGGCTTCGGGCGGGAGGAATGAGCAGTTCTTC.

This clonotype was counted many times. V usage is TRBV28 and J usage is TRBJ1-2, with TRBD1 matching 9 bases. Looked up from germline, CDR1 is MDHEN and CDR2 is SYDVKM. The CDR3 is 14 amino acids. Trimming at V came to 6 bases and at J to 4 bases, leaving 6 bases not matched to a gene. CDR3 amino acids: CASRQQGAVYGYTF. DNA for the CDR3: TGTGCCAGCAGACAACAGGGGGCAGTCTATGGCTACACCTTC.

This clonotype showed up many times. The J gene is TRBJ1-6, the V gene TRBV7-2, with 8 positions matching TRBD1. Germline-derived CDR1 and CDR2 are SGHTA and FQGNSA. V lost 4 bases, J lost 10 bases, and 9 bases stayed unmatched. The CDR3 totals 15 residues. Written as DNA, the CDR3 is TGTGCCAGCAGCTCCTTGTGGACAGGGAACTCACCCCTCCACTTT. This gives the protein CASSSLWTGNSPLHF.

DNA of the CDR3: TGTGCCAGCAGCGTAGAGATCCGGAACACCGGGGAGCTGTTTTTT. It encodes CASSVEIRNTGELFF. This chain uses TRBV9 with TRBJ2-2; unclear D gene. Germline CDR1 and CDR2: SGDLS and YYNGEE. Trimming stripped 0 bases from V and 1 base from J, with 7 bases between. The CDR3 length is 15 residues.

There are many counts of this clonotype. The V and J genes are TRBV12-3 or TRBV12-4 and TRBJ2-6; D ambiguous. This CDR3 has 15 residues. Trimming pared 6 bases from V and 1 base from J, leaving 10 bases between. The CDR3 bases are TGTGCCAGCAGCAAAGGACCATCTGGGGCCAACGTCCTGACTTTC. Translation gives CASSKGPSGANVLTF.

Only a few counts were recorded for this clonotype. V usage is TRBV7-9 and J usage is TRBJ1-2, with 8 nucleotides matching TRBD1. V lost 5 bases, J lost 6 bases, and 2 bases stayed unmatched. The CDR3 length is 12 residues. Germline V CDR1 and CDR2: SEHNR, FQNEAQ (reference sequence). The CDR3: CASSAQGDGYTF. The CDR3 DNA reads TGTGCCAGCAGCGCACAGGGGGATGGCTACACCTTC.

At least ten counts were recorded for this clonotype. CDR3 coding DNA: TGTGCCAGCAGCCCCAAGACAGGCTATGGCTACACCTTC. Translating it yields CASSPKTGYGYTF. The chain uses TRBV12-3 or TRBV12-4 and TRBJ1-2; D possibly corresponds to TRBD1 (6 bases). The germline V and J ends were trimmed by 6 bases and 4 bases, with 12 bases remaining between them. The CDR3 is made up of 13 amino acids.

This clonotype was detected many times. V usage is TRBV28 and J usage is TRBJ1-5, with 7 bases identical to TRBD1. This CDR3 region has 16 residues. CDR1 is MDHEN and CDR2 is SYDVKM in the germline V gene. V lost 6 bases to trimming and J lost 1 base; unmatched junction nucleotides: 9. For the CDR3, the DNA is TGTGCCAGCAGCAGGGGCAGGGGGTCGAGCAATCAGCCCCAGCATTTT. Protein: CASSRGRGSSNQPQHF.

This clonotype was counted between two and nine times. V gene TRBV3-1 combines with J gene TRBJ2-5; TRBD2 might be the D (7 bases). The V gene's germline CDR1 is LGHDT and CDR2 YNNKEL (reference sequence). V was trimmed by 3 bases and J by 6 bases, leaving 20 bases between them. The CDR3 runs 16 residues. CDR3 DNA: TGTGCCAGCAGCCATCGCCAAGGGAGGGGGTGCCAGACCCAGTACTTC. This encodes CASSHRQGRGCQTQYF.

This clonotype came up many times. The chain employs TRBV20-1 and TRBJ2-7; 7 nucleotides match TRBD1. The CDR3 is 14 residues long. With V trimmed by 5 bases and J by 0 bases, 7 bases remained unmatched. Germline V gene lookup returns CDR1 DFQATT and CDR2 SNEGSKA (reference sequence). The CDR3 DNA follows: TGCAGTGCTTGGGACAGCTGGAGCTCCTACGAGCAGTACTTC. Protein product: CSAWDSWSSYEQYF.

This clonotype has a handful of counts. This chain uses TRBV7-2 with TRBJ2-3, with 14 bases aligning to TRBD2. Trimming at V came to 4 bases and at J to 1 base, leaving 4 bases not matched to a gene. The CDR3 totals 17 residues. The germline V gene encodes CDR1 SGHTA and CDR2 FQGNSA. The CDR3 loop is CASSSRLAGGGTDTQYF. The CDR3, as DNA: TGTGCCAGCAGCTCAAGACTAGCGGGAGGGGGCACAGATACGCAGTATTTT.

At least ten counts were recorded for this clonotype. The gene calls are TRBV6-1 and TRBJ2-3; 11 bases fit TRBD2. J lost 5 bases, V lost 7 bases, and 11 bases had no gene match. Germline-derived CDR1 and CDR2 are MNHNS and SASEGT. This CDR3 comprises 16 residues. As DNA, the CDR3 is TGTGCCAGCAAAACAGGGGGCGGACTAGCGGGAGATACGCAGTATTTT. This gives the protein CASKTGGGLAGDTQYF.

This clonotype came up many times. The chain employs TRBV7-6 and TRBJ2-7; maybe TRBD1 (6 bases). The CDR3 covers 14 residues. V shed 1 base and J shed 2 bases, with 9 bases lying between them. The germline gives CDR1 SGHVS, CDR2 FNYEAQ. As DNA, the CDR3 is TGTGCCAGCAGCTTAGGGGACACCGCCTACGAGCAGTACTTC. It codes for CASSLGDTAYEQYF.

The chain carries TRBV5-8 and TRBJ2-5; no clear D gene. This CDR3 is built from 12 residues. V was clipped by 4 bases and J by 7 bases, with 11 bases between them. In germline, CDR1 is SGHTS, CDR2 YDEGEE. The CDR3 sequence is CASSAGVWTQYF. CDR3 DNA sequence: TGTGCCAGCAGCGCAGGTGTTTGGACCCAGTACTTC.